Following are 25 T cell receptor beta chains from one sample sequenced in a study of T cell responses to AZD1222 COVID-19 vaccine. Only in-frame clones appear in the TCRdb table, and some are missing; sequencing was by immunoSEQ multiplex PCR. The table has fewer than 250,000 clones, about 93% seen once. The material sequenced was peripheral blood, taken on day 0 of MenACWY control vaccination. These receptor sequences come from an adult in good health.

The rearrangement links TRBV5-5 to TRBJ1-5; D ambiguous. The ends were cut back, 4 bases at V and 3 bases at J, with 14 bases in the middle. Germline CDR1 and CDR2: SGHKS and YYEKEE (reference sequence). The CDR3 is 15 amino acids. CDR3 loop: CASSPGTTNNQPQHF. DNA of the CDR3: TGTGCCAGCAGCCCCGGAACGACTAACAATCAGCCCCAGCATTTT.

The gene calls are TRBV5-1 and TRBJ1-2; no firm D call. The CDR3 runs 13 residues. V lost 2 bases to trimming and J lost 0 bases, with 5 bases between them. Germline V gene data show CDR1 as SGHRS and CDR2 as YFSETQ. CDR3 residues: CASSLRANYGYTF. The CDR3 bases are TGCGCCAGCAGCTTAAGGGCTAACTATGGCTACACCTTC.

The chain couples TRBV5-4 to TRBJ1-2; 9 nucleotides line up with TRBD1. Germline CDR1 is SGHNT and CDR2 is YYREEE (reference sequence). This CDR3 comprises 15 residues. V shed 4 bases and J 4 bases; nucleotides not matched to a gene: 8. The CDR3 DNA sequence: TGTGCCAGCAGCCCGCAGGGACAGGGCGGCTATGGCTACACCTTC. Encoded protein: CASSPQGQGGYGYTF.

The V and J genes are TRBV2 and TRBJ2-7; a possible D gene is TRBD1 (6 bases). Trimming shortened V by 5 bases and J by 3 bases, and 14 bases separated the two germline ends. The CDR3 is 14 residues long. The germline V gene has CDR1 SNHLY and CDR2 FYNNEI. The CDR3 coding sequence is TGTGCCAGCAGTTTAGACAGGTGGGACTACGAGCAGTACTTC. As protein: CASSLDRWDYEQYF.

This clone has more than one count but fewer than ten. The J gene is TRBJ1-4, the V gene TRBV5-1, with 7 bases aligning to TRBD1. CDR3 length: 15 residues. V lost 4 bases, J lost 5 bases, and 8 bases stayed unmatched. CDR1 is SGHRS, CDR2 YFSETQ, per germline. The DNA for the CDR3 is TGCGCCAGCAGCCGGCGACAGGGAGGGAATGAAAAACTGTTTTTT. Its translation: CASSRRQGGNEKLFF.

V gene TRBV7-3 combines with J gene TRBJ2-1; 9 positions agree with TRBD1. V was pared by 6 bases and J by 9 bases, with 6 bases of the junction left unmatched. Germline assignment: CDR1 SGHTA and CDR2 FQGTGA. The CDR3 totals 13 residues. The CDR3 bases are TGTGCCAGCAGTTCCGGGACAGGGACTGAGCAGTTCTTC. Its protein product is CASSSGTGTEQFF.

CDR3: CASSQDRGRDTEAFF. In nucleotides, the CDR3 is TGTGCCAGCAGCCAGGACAGGGGGCGGGACACTGAAGCTTTCTTT. The V call is TRBV4-2, the J call TRBJ1-1, with 11 bases fitting TRBD1. Germline V gives CDR1 LGHNA, CDR2 YNFKEQ. V was pared by 3 bases and J by 3 bases, with 3 bases of the junction left unmatched. The CDR3 sequence is 15 residues long.

The chain combines TRBV14 with TRBJ2-7, with D unclear. The germline V and J ends were trimmed by 7 bases and 4 bases, with 8 bases remaining between them. The CDR3 has 11 residues. Germline CDR1 and CDR2: SGHDN and FVKESK. This CDR3 is CASTNSYEQYF. DNA of the CDR3: TGTGCCAGCACCAACTCTTACGAGCAGTACTTC. The variable domain in full, with the rest retrieved from reference TRBV14 and TRBJ2-7, is EAGVTQFPSHSVIEKGQTVTLRCDPISGHDNLYWYRRVMGKEIKFLLHFVKESKQDESGMPNNRFLAERTGGTYSTLKVQPAELEDSGVYFCASTNSYEQYFGPGTRLTVT.

The gene calls are TRBV4-1 and TRBJ2-7, with D possibly matching TRBD2 (5 bases). Trimming took off 3 bases at V and 3 bases at J, with 12 bases between the two ends. Germline CDR1 and CDR2: MGHRA and YSYEKL. The CDR3 totals 14 residues. CDR3 sequence (DNA): TGCGCCAGCAGCCACGGGGAAGCGGTCTACGAGCAGTACTTC. It codes for CASSHGEAVYEQYF.

In this sample, this clone turned up a few times. This chain's CDR3 is CAMRGAMNTEAFF. DNA for the CDR3: TGTGCCATGAGGGGGGCGATGAACACTGAAGCTTTCTTT. This sequence joins TRBV6-5 and TRBJ1-1; possible D gene TRBD1, 6 bases. V was trimmed by 10 bases and J by 0 bases, leaving 12 bases between them. CDR1 is MNHEY, CDR2 SVGAGI, per germline. The CDR3 runs to 13 residues.

The gene calls are TRBV28 and TRBJ2-6, with D possibly matching TRBD2 (5 bases). Per germline, CDR1 MDHEN and CDR2 SYDVKM. V gave up 5 bases and J gave up 2 bases, with 10 bases separating them. The CDR3 loop spans 15 amino acids. The CDR3 nucleotides read TGTGCCAGCAGTCCACATAGCGCTGGGGCCAACGTCCTGACTTTC. Its protein is CASSPHSAGANVLTF.

Only one count was recorded for this clone. V gene TRBV5-1 combines with J gene TRBJ2-5, with unresolved D. CDR3 length: 12 residues. Germline V CDR1 and CDR2: SGHRS, YFSETQ. Trimming removed 5 bases at V and 2 bases at J, with 7 bases between. The CDR3 is CASRQEQETQYF. Written as DNA, the CDR3 is TGCGCCAGCAGGCAGGAGCAAGAGACCCAGTACTTC. Combining the CDR3 with reference TRBV5-1 and TRBJ2-5 gives the whole variable domain KAGVTQTPRYLIKTRGQQVTLSCSPISGHRSVSWYQQTPGQGLQFLFEYFSETQRNKGNFPGRFSGRQFSNSRSEMNVSTLELGDSALYLCASRQEQETQYFGPGTRLLVL.

V usage is TRBV10-3 and J usage is TRBJ1-6; the D gene is possibly TRBD1 (5 bases). The germline CDR1 and CDR2 sequences are ENHRY and SYGVKD. The germline V and J ends were trimmed by 9 bases and 3 bases, with 6 bases remaining between them. The CDR3 is 12 amino acids. The CDR3 DNA sequence: TGTGCCATACAGGACTATAATTCACCCCTCCACTTT. Protein sequence: CAIQDYNSPLHF.

The chain has TRBV10-2 and TRBJ1-5; D unclear. In germline, CDR1 is WSHSY, CDR2 SAAADI. This CDR3 has 15 residues. V lost 6 bases, J lost 0 bases, and 12 bases lay in between. CDR3 in DNA: TGCGCCAGCAGCCCCGGGCACAATAGCAATCAGCCCCAGCATTTT. This gives the protein CASSPGHNSNQPQHF.

The chain uses TRBV7-2 and TRBJ1-1, with D perhaps matching TRBD1 (6 bases). The CDR3 is 17 amino acids. With 1 base removed from V and 3 bases from J, the gap between germline ends came to 18 bases. Germline CDR1 is SGHTA and CDR2 is FQGNSA. CDR3: CASSLGGGLTGYTEAFF. DNA of the CDR3: TGTGCCAGCAGCTTAGGGGGGGGCCTCACCGGATACACTGAAGCTTTCTTT. Full variable domain (remainder filled in from reference TRBV7-2 and TRBJ1-1): GAGVSQSPSNKVTEKGKDVELRCDPISGHTALYWYRQSLGQGLEFLIYFQGNSAPDKSGLPSDRFSAERTGGSVSTLTIQRTQQEDSAVYLCASSLGGGLTGYTEAFFGQGTRLTVV.

This chain joins TRBV10-3 and TRBJ2-3; possible D gene TRBD2, 6 bases. Trimming took off 10 bases at V and 5 bases at J, with 19 bases between the two ends. CDR3 length: 14 amino acids. CDR1 and CDR2 from the germline V gene are ENHRY and SYGVKD. The CDR3 is CATRRGGEVDTQYF. The CDR3 coding sequence is TGTGCCACGCGGCGAGGAGGGGAGGTAGATACGCAGTATTTT.

This clone was counted only a few times. J is TRBJ2-2 and V is TRBV30; 10 nucleotides align to TRBD1. The junction had 6 bases not matched to a gene; V was cut back by 2 bases and J by 6 bases. This CDR3 spans 15 amino acids. CDR1 is GTSNPN, CDR2 SVGIG, per germline (reference sequence). CDR3 sequence: CAWSRTGGVAGELFF. The DNA of the CDR3 is TGTGCCTGGAGTCGGACAGGGGGAGTCGCCGGGGAGCTGTTTTTT. Variable domain in full (rest from reference TRBV30 and TRBJ2-2): SQTIHQWPATLVQPVGSPLSLECTVEGTSNPNLYWYRQAAGRGLQLLFYSVGIGQISSEVPQNLSASRPQDRQFILSSKKLLLSDSGFYLCAWSRTGGVAGELFFGEGSRLTVL.

This clone appeared once. The rearrangement uses TRBV30 and TRBJ1-5, with a tentative D call TRBD1 (5 bases). The CDR3 runs to 14 residues. Per the germline V gene, CDR1 is GTSNPN and CDR2 is SVGIG (reference sequence). V was pared by 0 bases and J by 2 bases, with 8 bases between. In nucleotides, the CDR3 is TGTGCCTGGAGTGTAGACAGTCGCAATCAGCCCCAGCATTTT. This encodes CAWSVDSRNQPQHF. The whole variable domain, remainder taken from reference TRBV30 and TRBJ1-5, is SQTIHQWPATLVQPVGSPLSLECTVEGTSNPNLYWYRQAAGRGLQLLFYSVGIGQISSEVPQNLSASRPQDRQFILSSKKLLLSDSGFYLCAWSVDSRNQPQHFGDGTRLSIL.

J is TRBJ1-4 and V is TRBV18; no clear D gene. CDR3 size: 13 residues. The V end lost 5 bases, the J end lost 8 bases, and 12 bases lay between the germline ends. Germline loops: CDR1 KGHSH, CDR2 LQKENI. The CDR3 is CASSSGGKEKLFF. In DNA form, the CDR3 reads TGTGCCAGCTCATCTGGTGGAAAAGAAAAACTGTTTTTT.

The J gene is TRBJ1-1, the V gene TRBV28; D unresolved. The CDR3 has 14 residues. Germline CDR1 is MDHEN and CDR2 is SYDVKM. The V end was cut by 6 bases, the J end by 1 base, with 12 bases between. The CDR3 nucleotides read TGTGCCAGCAGACTCGCTGGCGAGAACACTGAAGCTTTCTTT. This sequence encodes CASRLAGENTEAFF.

V and J are TRBV3-1 (or the pseudogene TRBV3-2) and TRBJ1-2; D remains unclear. Germline V gene data show CDR1 as LGHDT and CDR2 as YNNKEL (reference sequence). Trimming cost V 5 bases and J 8 bases, with 21 bases left between them. The CDR3 is 15 residues long. The CDR3 region is CASSGERGSAEGYTF. CDR3 DNA sequence: TGTGCCAGCAGCGGGGAGCGAGGGTCGGCAGAGGGCTACACCTTC.

The chain combines TRBV3-1 (or the pseudogene TRBV3-2) with TRBJ1-6, with a possible D match to TRBD1 (5 bases). Trimming stripped 0 bases from V and 10 bases from J, with 10 bases between. This CDR3 comprises 14 residues. Germline CDR1 LGHDT, CDR2 YNNKEL (reference sequence). The CDR3 coding sequence is TGTGCCAGCAGCCAAGATCTCGGGGGATCACCCCTCCACTTT. Amino acid sequence: CASSQDLGGSPLHF.

The CDR3 sequence: CASSPGIGYGYTF. CDR3 bases: TGTGCCAGCAGTCCCGGGATCGGCTATGGCTACACCTTC. The V call is TRBV2, the J call TRBJ1-2, with no clear D. The V gene lost 5 bases and the J gene lost 4 bases, with 11 bases spanning the gap. Germline V gene lookup returns CDR1 SNHLY and CDR2 FYNNEI. The CDR3 contains 13 residues.

In its sample, this clone was seen once. This chain connects TRBV6-1 to TRBJ1-2; weak D call: TRBD1 (5 bases). CDR3 length: 13 amino acids. Germline CDR1 is MNHNS and CDR2 is SASEGT. V was shortened by 3 bases and J by 8 bases, with 13 bases between the two germline ends. The CDR3 protein is CASSDAGTWGYTF. The CDR3 DNA is TGTGCCAGCAGTGACGCGGGGACCTGGGGCTACACCTTC.

J is TRBJ2-5 and V is TRBV6-2 or TRBV6-3, with a tentative D call TRBD1 (5 bases). Germline CDR1 reads MNHEY; CDR2 reads SVGEGT. CDR3 length: 15 residues. The V end lost 2 bases, the J end lost 4 bases, and 14 bases lay between the germline ends. The CDR3 is CASSYQRGATETQYF. As DNA, the CDR3 is TGTGCCAGCAGTTACCAACGTGGGGCGACAGAGACCCAGTACTTC.